These T cell receptor beta chains were read from a single sample in a study of Graves' ophthalmopathy and Graves' hyperthyroidism. TCRdb reanalysed the multiplex PCR reads using MiXCR and keeps one entry per CDR3 protein. The table shows 200,000 to 300,000 distinct CDR3 sequences, with approximately 42% occurring only once. Sequences were obtained from peripheral blood. The receptors here all came from an adult man with Graves' ophthalmopathy. CDR3s include the opening cysteine and the closing phenylalanine or tryptophan. Fields, in order: D gene, V gene, clone size, J gene, CDR3 protein, CDR3 DNA. The D gene is left open where the match is weak. The size of a clone is reported for some rows only, either as once, few or many, or as a class for expanded clones.

D: NA; V: TRBV7-2; size: few; J: TRBJ2-7; CDR3: CASSLGISFSYEQYF; DNA: TGTGCCAGCAGCTTAGGAATAAGTTTCTCCTACGAGCAGTACTTC
D: NA; V: TRBV2; size: NA; J: TRBJ1-1; CDR3: CASRLEPGIQNTEAFF; DNA: TGTGCCAGCAGATTGGAACCAGGGATCCAAAACACTGAAGCTTTCTTT
D: TRBD2; V: TRBV20-1; size: NA; J: TRBJ2-3; CDR3: CSAQRGTSTDTQYF; DNA: TGCAGTGCCCAGCGGGGGACTAGCACAGATACGCAGTATTTT
D: NA; V: TRBV29-1; size: once; J: TRBJ2-3; CDR3: CSVTIDTQYF; DNA: TGCAGCGTTACGATAGATACGCAGTATTTT
D: NA; V: TRBV12-3/TRBV12-4; size: many; J: TRBJ1-5; CDR3: CASSYAKGSDNQPQHF; DNA: TGTGCCAGCAGTTATGCAAAAGGGTCTGACAATCAGCCCCAGCATTTT
D: TRBD1; V: TRBV29-1; size: many; J: TRBJ1-1; CDR3: CSVGGRPGTVNTEAFF; DNA: TGCAGCGTTGGGGGTCGCCCGGGGACAGTGAACACTGAAGCTTTCTTT
D: NA; V: TRBV7-9; size: NA; J: TRBJ2-2; CDR3: CASSPKWVGAPNTGELFF; DNA: TGTGCCAGCAGCCCGAAGTGGGTCGGGGCCCCGAACACCGGGGAGCTGTTTTTT
D: NA; V: TRBV7-8; size: few; J: TRBJ1-1; CDR3: CASSFALVNTEAFF; DNA: TGTGCCAGCAGCTTCGCTCTAGTGAACACTGAAGCTTTCTTT
D: NA; V: TRBV2; size: NA; J: TRBJ2-7; CDR3: CASSQAWTQGLYEQYF; DNA: TGTGCCAGCAGCCAAGCCTGGACCCAGGGTCTCTACGAGCAGTACTTC
D: NA; V: TRBV7-8; size: few; J: TRBJ1-4; CDR3: CASSAQVATNEKLFF; DNA: TGTGCCAGCAGCGCGCAGGTTGCAACTAATGAAAAACTGTTTTTT
D: NA; V: TRBV2; size: NA; J: TRBJ2-5; CDR3: CASGLGEWQETQYF; DNA: TGTGCCAGCGGGTTGGGGGAATGGCAAGAGACCCAGTACTTC
D: NA; V: TRBV10-3; size: few; J: TRBJ1-1; CDR3: CAISESRGLNTEAFF; DNA: TGTGCCATCAGTGAGTCCCGCGGTCTGAACACTGAAGCTTTCTTT
D: NA; V: TRBV20-1; size: NA; J: TRBJ1-2; CDR3: CSASRDNYGYTF; DNA: TGCAGTGCTAGCCGAGATAACTATGGCTACACCTTC
D: TRBD2; V: TRBV20-1; size: NA; J: TRBJ2-5; CDR3: CSARDLLGGGRQETQYF; DNA: TGCAGTGCTAGGGACTTACTCGGCGGGGGGCGACAAGAGACCCAGTACTTC
D: NA; V: TRBV7-2; size: few; J: TRBJ2-5; CDR3: CASNGAAGPGQETQYF; DNA: TGTGCCAGCAACGGGGCGGCGGGCCCTGGGCAAGAGACCCAGTACTTC
D: NA; V: TRBV19; size: few; J: TRBJ1-2; CDR3: CASGAEAYGYTF; DNA: TGTGCCAGTGGGGCGGAGGCTTATGGCTACACCTTC
D: NA; V: TRBV29-1; size: many; J: TRBJ1-2; CDR3: CSVESGASYGYTF; DNA: TGCAGCGTTGAATCTGGGGCGTCCTATGGCTACACCTTC
D: TRBD1; V: TRBV20-1; size: NA; J: TRBJ2-5; CDR3: CSAGDRGQETQYF; DNA: TGCAGTGCTGGCGACAGGGGCCAGGAGACCCAGTACTTC
D: NA; V: TRBV28; size: few; J: TRBJ1-1; CDR3: CASSLIGTEAFF; DNA: TGTGCCAGCAGTTTAATTGGCACTGAAGCTTTCTTT
D: NA; V: TRBV7-9; size: NA; J: TRBJ2-7; CDR3: CASSLGGGSVYEQYF; DNA: TGTGCCAGCAGCTTAGGTGGAGGGTCGGTTTACGAGCAGTACTTC
D: NA; V: TRBV20-1; size: few; J: TRBJ1-5; CDR3: CSAPAGSLLGQPQHF; DNA: TGCAGTGCCCCCGCCGGGAGTCTCCTCGGTCAGCCCCAGCATTTT
D: TRBD1; V: TRBV5-6; size: NA; J: TRBJ1-1; CDR3: CASSLGQTEAFF; DNA: TGTGCCAGCAGCCTGGGACAGACTGAAGCTTTCTTT
D: NA; V: TRBV18; size: NA; J: TRBJ1-5; CDR3: CASSPGSHQPQHF; DNA: TGTGCCAGCTCACCAGGGTCGCATCAGCCCCAGCATTTT
D: NA; V: TRBV7-6; size: NA; J: TRBJ2-7; CDR3: CASSSATGYEQYF; DNA: TGTGCCAGCAGCTCCGCCACTGGATACGAGCAGTACTTC
D: NA; V: TRBV5-1; size: NA; J: TRBJ2-7; CDR3: CASSLGTSYPTYERYF; DNA: TGCGCCAGCAGCTTAGGAACTAGCTATCCTACCTACGAGCGGTACTTC
D: NA; V: TRBV7-2; size: NA; J: TRBJ1-1; CDR3: CASSLEFGAKNTEAFF; DNA: TGTGCCAGCAGCTTAGAATTCGGGGCGAAGAACACTGAAGCTTTCTTT
D: NA; V: TRBV29-1; size: NA; J: TRBJ2-3; CDR3: CSVARPTDTQYF; DNA: TGCAGCGTTGCCAGACCCACAGATACGCAGTATTTT
D: NA; V: TRBV7-9; size: once; J: TRBJ2-5; CDR3: CASGLGGVETQYF; DNA: TGTGCCAGCGGCTTAGGAGGGGTGGAGACCCAGTACTTC
D: NA; V: TRBV11-2; size: NA; J: TRBJ2-2; CDR3: CASSLARGGVGELFF; DNA: TGTGCCAGCAGCTTAGCGCGAGGGGGGGTCGGGGAGCTGTTTTTT
D: NA; V: TRBV6-6; size: few; J: TRBJ1-2; CDR3: CASSEDTVANYGYTF; DNA: TGTGCCAGCAGTGAAGACACAGTTGCTAACTATGGCTACACCTTC
D: NA; V: TRBV20-1; size: many; J: TRBJ2-7; CDR3: CSASGSSYEQYF; DNA: TGCAGTGCTAGCGGGAGCTCCTACGAGCAGTACTTC
D: NA; V: TRBV5-1; size: NA; J: TRBJ2-5; CDR3: CASSLAREVDETQYF; DNA: TGCGCCAGCAGCTTGGCCAGGGAAGTCGACGAGACCCAGTACTTC
D: NA; V: TRBV9; size: NA; J: TRBJ2-7; CDR3: CASSPVRGHSYEQYF; DNA: TGTGCCAGCAGTCCGGTACGGGGGCACTCCTACGAGCAGTACTTC
D: NA; V: TRBV7-3; size: NA; J: TRBJ2-5; CDR3: CASSVGRAITETQYF; DNA: TGTGCCAGCAGCGTGGGCAGGGCGATTACAGAGACCCAGTACTTC
D: NA; V: TRBV10-1; size: many; J: TRBJ2-2; CDR3: CASRGTGELFF; DNA: TGCGCCAGCAGGGGAACCGGGGAGCTGTTTTTT
D: NA; V: TRBV20-1; size: NA; J: TRBJ1-1; CDR3: CSARDLLPLNTEAFF; DNA: TGCAGTGCTAGAGATCTACTTCCGCTGAACACTGAAGCTTTCTTT
D: NA; V: TRBV7-3; size: NA; J: TRBJ2-5; CDR3: CASSLGGKQETQYF; DNA: TGTGCCAGCAGCTTAGGGGGGAAGCAAGAGACCCAGTACTTC
D: NA; V: TRBV5-1; size: NA; J: TRBJ2-7; CDR3: CASSLDSLAERTYEQYF; DNA: TGCGCCAGCAGCTTGGACTCCTTAGCGGAAAGGACCTACGAGCAGTACTTC
D: TRBD2; V: TRBV7-9; size: NA; J: TRBJ2-2; CDR3: CASSPPRTSGSINTGELFF; DNA: TGTGCCAGCAGCCCCCCGAGGACTAGCGGGTCTATAAACACCGGGGAGCTGTTTTTT
D: NA; V: TRBV10-1; size: few; J: TRBJ2-2; CDR3: CASSESSGTGELFF; DNA: TGCGCCAGCAGTGAGTCTTCAGGCACCGGGGAGCTGTTTTTT
D: TRBD2; V: TRBV7-9; size: few; J: TRBJ2-5; CDR3: CASSFTGGETQYF; DNA: TGTGCCAGCAGCTTTACGGGAGGGGAGACCCAGTACTTC
D: TRBD1; V: TRBV14; size: many; J: TRBJ1-1; CDR3: CASSRYWDSMNTEAFF; DNA: TGTGCCAGCAGCCGCTACTGGGACAGCATGAACACTGAAGCTTTCTTT
D: NA; V: TRBV9; size: few; J: TRBJ2-7; CDR3: CASSQSTVGQYF; DNA: TGTGCCAGCAGCCAATCGACTGTAGGACAGTACTTC
D: NA; V: TRBV7-9; size: NA; J: TRBJ2-7; CDR3: CAGSPSGISATYEQYF; DNA: TGTGCCGGCAGCCCCAGCGGTATCTCTGCAACCTACGAGCAGTACTTC
D: NA; V: TRBV15; size: NA; J: TRBJ1-5; CDR3: CATSRDGAYSNQPQHF; DNA: TGTGCCACCAGCAGGGACGGTGCTTATAGCAATCAGCCCCAGCATTTT
D: NA; V: TRBV19; size: few; J: TRBJ2-7; CDR3: CASSRDTGWTYEQYF; DNA: TGTGCCAGTAGTAGGGACACTGGTTGGACCTACGAGCAGTACTTC
D: NA; V: TRBV5-1; size: NA; J: TRBJ1-4; CDR3: CASSLLPTNEKLFF; DNA: TGCGCCAGCAGCTTACTACCAACTAATGAAAAACTGTTTTTT
D: TRBD1; V: TRBV7-2; size: NA; J: TRBJ1-5; CDR3: CASSHRGQGVDQPQHF; DNA: TGTGCCAGCAGCCACAGGGGACAGGGGGTAGATCAGCCCCAGCATTTT
D: NA; V: TRBV4-1; size: NA; J: TRBJ1-2; CDR3: CASSQPRFNYGYTF; DNA: TGCGCCAGCAGCCAGCCACGTTTTAACTATGGCTACACCTTC
D: NA; V: TRBV7-9; size: few; J: TRBJ1-5; CDR3: CASSEGDNQPQHF; DNA: TGTGCCAGCAGCGAAGGAGACAATCAGCCCCAGCATTTT
D: NA; V: TRBV12-3/TRBV12-4; size: few; J: TRBJ1-5; CDR3: CASSLVVSQEQPQHF; DNA: TGTGCCAGCAGTTTAGTTGTCAGCCAGGAACAGCCCCAGCATTTT
D: NA; V: TRBV2; size: NA; J: TRBJ2-3; CDR3: CASRRDIGLQYF; DNA: TGTGCCAGCAGACGGGACATCGGTTTGCAGTATTTT
D: TRBD2; V: TRBV10-3; size: NA; J: TRBJ2-3; CDR3: CAISSSGYGTDTQYF; DNA: TGTGCCATCAGTTCTAGCGGGTACGGCACAGATACGCAGTATTTT
D: NA; V: TRBV10-3; size: NA; J: TRBJ1-3; CDR3: CAITRGDSSGNTIYF; DNA: TGTGCCATCACCCGAGGAGATTCCTCTGGAAACACCATATATTTT